A selection of T cell receptor beta chains follows, all from one sample in a study of beta chain features in type 1 diabetes. The data were produced by immunoSEQ multiplex PCR, yet TCRdb's version contains in-frame clones alone and is incomplete. The sample includes roughly 610,000 clones, around a sixth seen only once; the top ten take more than 0.08%. The specimen sequenced was naive CD4+ T cells from blood. The receptors stem from a man younger than 35 in good health. The CDR3 runs from the conserved cysteine through the conserved F or W. Each record gives: D gene, V gene, J gene, CDR3 protein. The D gene is left open where the match is weak.

TRBD1	TRBV7-3	TRBJ1-6	CASSSQGARNSPLHF
NA	TRBV7-3	TRBJ2-7	CASSPQGQGIYEQYF
NA	TRBV10-3	TRBJ1-3	CAIEGNSGNTIYF
NA	TRBV30	TRBJ1-1	CAWTQGNTEAFF
NA	TRBV5-1	TRBJ1-1	CASSGTALNTEAFF
NA	TRBV25-1	TRBJ2-6	CASSYSGANVLTF
NA	TRBV4-1	TRBJ2-7	CASSRESRRGYEQYF
TRBD1	TRBV27	TRBJ2-2	CASSYRGVDTGELFF
TRBD1	TRBV9	TRBJ2-3	CASSVFTGGITDTQYF
NA	TRBV5-6	TRBJ2-6	CASSYRGLTPGANVLTF
NA	TRBV7-2	TRBJ1-2	CASSSDGLWYGYTF
NA	TRBV23-1	TRBJ1-1	CASSHPDRPSMNTEAFF
TRBD1	TRBV9	TRBJ2-2	CASRTGLTGELFF
NA	TRBV15	TRBJ2-1	CATSTETRWTSYNEQFF
NA	TRBV4-3	TRBJ1-6	CASSQVGPGNSPLHF
NA	TRBV7-6	TRBJ2-1	CASSPWRTLYNEQFF
NA	TRBV9	TRBJ1-6	CASSVGQGGNSPLHF
TRBD1	TRBV28	TRBJ2-7	CASSTGQTRYYEQYF
NA	TRBV6-6	TRBJ2-1	CASSTNNEQFF
NA	TRBV19	TRBJ2-1	CASSATGREQFF
TRBD1	TRBV5-4	TRBJ1-2	CASSRPGTGNYSLPRYGYTF
NA	TRBV2	TRBJ1-2	CAIVQGSNYGYTF